A single sample gave rise to the 22 T cell receptor beta chains below, sequenced in a study of cytomegalovirus exposure and HLA in healthy donors. PCR employed 60 Vbeta and 13 Jbeta primers. TCRdb's table, derived via immunoSEQ multiplex PCR, lists solely in-frame clones and lacks some. This sample has roughly 200,000 clones, with 70% to 80% found just once. The sequenced material came from PBMCs. The receptors derive from a woman aged 30 to 39 in good health and CMV-seropositive.

The chain joins TRBV2 to TRBJ2-5; 8 positions agree with TRBD2. CDR3 size: 17 residues. The V gene end was trimmed by 1 base and the J gene end by 7 bases; junction bases not matched to a gene: 14. Germline V CDR1 and CDR2: SNHLY, FYNNEI. The CDR3 DNA reads as TGTGCCAGCAGTGAAGGGCTAGCGGGTAACTCGAGGGGGACCCAGTACTTC. It encodes CASSEGLAGNSRGTQYF.

The chain recombines TRBV19 with TRBJ1-3; D is ambiguous. Germline V gene lookup returns CDR1 LNHDA and CDR2 SQIVND (reference sequence). The CDR3 length is 14 residues. The V end lost 6 bases, the J end lost 8 bases, and 17 bases lay between the germline ends. DNA for the CDR3: TGTGCCAGTAGCCCGGGATCGAGGTGGGACACCATATATTTT. Translating gives CASSPGSRWDTIYF.

The rearrangement joins TRBV27 to TRBJ1-5; TRBD1 aligns across 10 bases. Germline trimming cut 4 bases from V and 0 bases from J; bases unmatched to any gene: 9. The CDR3 runs to 18 residues. Germline V gene data show CDR1 as MNHEY and CDR2 as SMNVEV (reference sequence). CDR3 DNA: TGTGCCAGCAGTTCGGACAGGGGGTTCCTCTATAGCAATCAGCCCCAGCATTTT. It codes for CASSSDRGFLYSNQPQHF.

The chain joins TRBV11-2 to TRBJ1-3; D unresolved. The V gene lost 4 bases and the J gene lost 0 bases, with 10 bases spanning the gap. The CDR3 totals 15 residues. Per germline, CDR1 SGHAT and CDR2 FQNNGV. The CDR3 reads CASSSFIHSGNTIYF. DNA for the CDR3: TGTGCCAGCAGCTCGTTCATACACTCTGGAAACACCATATATTTT.

On this clone: At one of its ends the junction is not consistent with the germline gene, which may arise from a read error. The V and J genes are TRBV11-2 and TRBJ2-7; possibly TRBD2 for D (7 bases). Germline CDR1 reads SGHAT; CDR2 reads FQNNGV. There are 11 residues in the CDR3. CDR3 sequence (DNA): TGTGCCAGCAGCCTGTGGGGGGGCAGAACCTTC. This codes for CASSLWGGRTF. The full variable domain, its missing parts supplied by reference TRBV11-2 and TRBJ2-7, is EAGVAQSPRYKIIEKRQSVAFWCNPISGHATLYWYQQILGQGPKLLIQFQNNGVVDDSQLPKDRFSAERLKGVDSTLKIQPAKLEDSAVYLCASSLWGGRTFGPGTRLTVT.

The chain links TRBV15 to TRBJ2-3, with TRBD1 matching over 8 bases. The CDR3 consists of 14 residues. Germline CDR1 and CDR2: LNHNV and YYDKDF (reference sequence). The J segment lost 4 bases and the V segment lost 3 bases, leaving 3 bases of the junction unmatched. This CDR3 is CATSSDRGADTQYF. DNA of the CDR3: TGTGCCACCAGCAGTGACAGGGGAGCAGATACGCAGTATTTT.

The chain links TRBV20-1 to TRBJ2-3; perhaps TRBD2 as D (6 bases). Trimming took off 7 bases at V and 4 bases at J, with 9 bases between the two ends. Germline V CDR1 and CDR2: DFQATT, SNEGSKA (reference sequence). The CDR3 extends over 11 amino acids. CDR3 coding DNA: TGCAGTGTGGAGGGCCCAGATACGCAGTATTTT. It yields the protein CSVEGPDTQYF.

The CDR3 nucleotides are TGTGCCAGCAGCTTGGCAGGGGAGGGTGAGCAGTTCTTC. Translating gives CASSLAGEGEQFF. The rearrangement links TRBV7-7 to TRBJ2-1; TRBD2 is a possible D gene (7 bases). The CDR3 has 13 residues. Germline CDR1 SSHAT, CDR2 FNYEAQ (reference sequence). Trimming left V 3 bases short and J 9 bases short, with 12 bases between. Based on the CDR3 plus reference TRBV7-7 and TRBJ2-1, the full variable domain is GAGVSQSPRYKVTKRGQDVTLRCDPISSHATLYWYQQALGQGPEFLTYFNYEAQPDKSGLPSDRFSAERPEGSISTLTIQRTEQRDSAMYRCASSLAGEGEQFFGPGTRLTVL.

This chain connects TRBV4-1 to TRBJ1-1; tentative D call: TRBD1 (5 bases). Per germline, CDR1 MGHRA and CDR2 YSYEKL. This CDR3 is built from 15 residues. Between the trimmed V and J ends, which lost 4 bases and 0 bases, there was a span of 12 bases. DNA of the CDR3: TGCGCCAGCAGCCCCCACACAGGACTGAACACTGAAGCTTTCTTT. Translated, it gives CASSPHTGLNTEAFF.

J is TRBJ2-7 and V is TRBV11-2, with D maybe TRBD1 (5 bases). Per the germline V gene, CDR1 is SGHAT and CDR2 is FQNNGV. The CDR3 consists of 13 residues. V lost 7 bases to trimming and J lost 0 bases, with 10 bases between them. CDR3 loop: CASIGEYSYEQYF. The CDR3 DNA is TGTGCCAGCATAGGGGAATACTCCTACGAGCAGTACTTC.

This chain connects TRBV7-2 to TRBJ1-2; a possible D gene is TRBD1 (6 bases). The germline V gene encodes CDR1 SGHTA and CDR2 FQGNSA. The V gene lost 1 base and the J gene lost 3 bases, with 15 bases spanning the gap. CDR3 length equals 16 residues. The CDR3 spells CASSLGVEGDHYGYTF. The CDR3 coding sequence is TGTGCCAGCAGCTTAGGTGTCGAGGGGGATCACTATGGCTACACCTTC.

The DNA for the CDR3 is TGCGCCAGCAGCCAAGAACGAGGAGGCGGCGGGGAGCTGTTTTTT. Amino acid sequence: CASSQERGGGGELFF. The chain is built from TRBV4-3 and TRBJ2-2; D perhaps matches TRBD2 (5 bases). The CDR3 covers 15 residues. The V and J ends lost 0 bases and 7 bases respectively, with 12 bases between them. The germline gives CDR1 LGHNA, CDR2 YSLEER.

This clone was observed a handful of times. The chain carries TRBV9 and TRBJ1-4, with D maybe TRBD1 (5 bases). The V gene lost 0 bases and the J gene lost 7 bases, with 16 bases spanning the gap. The CDR3 extends over 16 amino acids. The V gene's germline CDR1 is SGDLS and CDR2 YYNGEE. CDR3 amino acids: CASSVDVGVGGEKLFF. In nucleotides, the CDR3 is TGTGCCAGCAGCGTAGACGTCGGGGTGGGGGGTGAAAAACTGTTTTTT.

This chain links TRBV5-5 with TRBJ2-2, with TRBD2 matching over 9 bases. The germline V gene encodes CDR1 SGHKS and CDR2 YYEKEE (reference sequence). This CDR3 has 15 amino acids. V gave up 6 bases and J gave up 7 bases; unmatched junction bases: 10. This CDR3 reads CASTLSAGGSGELFF. The CDR3 nucleotides read TGTGCCAGCACCCTCTCGGCGGGAGGGAGCGGGGAGCTGTTTTTT. The full variable domain, with the rest looked up from reference TRBV5-5 and TRBJ2-2, is DAGVTQSPTHLIKTRGQQVTLRCSPISGHKSVSWYQQVLGQGPQFIFQYYEKEERGRGNFPDRFSARQFPNYSSELNVNALLLGDSALYLCASTLSAGGSGELFFGEGSRLTVL.

The CDR3 here is CASSIGRGRNSNQPQHF. In DNA, the CDR3 is TGTGCCAGTAGTATAGGGAGGGGCCGAAATAGCAATCAGCCCCAGCATTTT. J is TRBJ1-5 and V is TRBV19; weak D call: TRBD1 (5 bases). The ends were cut back, 1 base at V and 0 bases at J, with 13 bases in the middle. Germline V gives CDR1 LNHDA, CDR2 SQIVND (reference sequence). The CDR3 runs to 17 residues.

V gene TRBV9 combines with J gene TRBJ1-2, with 8 bases that match TRBD1. The CDR3 length is 14 residues. Germline V gene sequence: CDR1 SGDLS, CDR2 YYNGEE. The V and J ends lost 0 bases and 2 bases, in that order; junction bases with no gene match: 0. CDR3 sequence reads: CASSVGQGNYGYTF. Written as DNA, the CDR3 is TGTGCCAGCAGCGTAGGACAGGGGAACTATGGCTACACCTTC.

This clone came up a few times. The chain couples TRBV2 to TRBJ1-2; 10 nucleotides line up with TRBD1. After removal of 9 bases from V and 6 bases from J, the junction contained 7 bases not matched to a gene. The CDR3 is 13 amino acids. CDR1 is SNHLY and CDR2 is FYNNEI in the germline V gene. In DNA form, the CDR3 reads TGTGCCAGGACAGGGGGCGCGCTCAATGGCTACACCTTC. Residues: CARTGGALNGYTF.

V gene TRBV10-3 combines with J gene TRBJ1-5; D is uncertain. The V end lost 3 bases, the J end lost 0 bases, and 9 bases lay between the germline ends. This CDR3 has 15 residues. Germline V CDR1 and CDR2: ENHRY, SYGVKD. In DNA, the CDR3 is TGTGCCATCAGTGACCCCTATTATAGCAATCAGCCCCAGCATTTT. It translates to CAISDPYYSNQPQHF.

V is TRBV7-2 and J is TRBJ2-1; TRBD1 agrees at 7 bases. CDR3 length: 14 residues. Trimming at V came to 4 bases and at J to 4 bases, leaving 4 bases not matched to a gene. Germline-derived CDR1 and CDR2 are SGHTA and FQGNSA. CDR3: CASSYGQDYNEQFF. The CDR3 DNA reads TGTGCCAGCAGCTATGGACAGGATTACAATGAGCAGTTCTTC.

This clone was found a few times. This chain links TRBV15 with TRBJ2-3; D not certain. Trimming pared 2 bases from V and 2 bases from J, leaving 5 bases between. Per germline, CDR1 LNHNV and CDR2 YYDKDF (reference sequence). This CDR3 spans 13 amino acids. Written as DNA, the CDR3 is TGTGCCACCAGCAGATTCGTCACAGATACGCAGTATTTT. It yields the protein CATSRFVTDTQYF.

This chain links TRBV4-2 with TRBJ2-1; D gene ambiguous. CDR3 length: 13 residues. The germline CDR1 and CDR2 sequences are LGHNA and YNFKEQ. Trimming cost V 0 bases and J 6 bases, with 6 bases left between them. The CDR3 sequence is CASSQDGPNEQFF. CDR3 nucleotide sequence: TGTGCCAGCAGCCAAGATGGGCCCAATGAGCAGTTCTTC.

This clone was detected a few times. The rearrangement links TRBV19 to TRBJ1-2; 7 bases align to TRBD1. The junction had 2 bases not matched to a gene; V was cut back by 3 bases and J by 4 bases. This CDR3 is 13 amino acids long. Looked up from germline, CDR1 is LNHDA and CDR2 is SQIVND (reference sequence). The DNA for the CDR3 is TGTGCCAGTAGTATCGCAGGGGGCTATGGCTACACCTTC. The encoded protein is CASSIAGGYGYTF. The variable domain in full, completed from reference TRBV19 and TRBJ1-2, reads DGGITQSPKYLFRKEGQNVTLSCEQNLNHDAMYWYRQDPGQGLRLIYYSQIVNDFQKGDIAEGYSVSREKKESFPLTVTSAQKNPTAFYLCASSIAGGYGYTFGSGTRLTVV.